This T cell receptor beta chain was captured in a study of OX40 agonist ivuxolimab in advanced cancers. Study-wide background: Six ivuxolimab dose levels, 0.01 to 10 mg/kg, were given intravenously every 2 weeks. Participants averaged approximately 60 years of age (range roughly 23 to 90) and were roughly 83% male.

This clone was detected a few times. Its antigen is undetermined. The CDR3 totals 14 residues. CDR1 is SGHRS, CDR2 YFSETQ, per germline. V lost 4 bases and J lost 7; bases outside the gene matches: 7. Some clones are missing from TCRdb's copy, which holds only in-frame ones; the method was immunoSEQ multiplex PCR. The repertoire holds 30,000 to 45,000 clones, 87% seen once, with less than 35% in the top ten. Study-level points and caveats: With doses of 0.1 to 3.0 mg/kg, CD4+ and CD8+ blood T cells had undergone clonal expansion by week 6. People who partly responded at 0.1-3.0 mg/kg had some of the least clonal expansion seen.

The input for sequencing was CD4+ or CD8+ T cells sorted from blood, taken in a trial of the OX40 agonist ivuxolimab. The chain joins TRBV5-1 to TRBJ1-4; 7 nucleotides agree with TRBD1. The receptor was derived from an adult with an advanced solid tumor such as melanoma, head and neck, liver or kidney cancer. The CDR3 coding sequence is TGCGCCAGCAGCATCCAGGGGGGAACTGAAAAACTGTTTTTT. Protein product: CASSIQGGTEKLFF.